A single TCR beta chain is shown here with its context. In germline, CDR1 is SGHTA, CDR2 FQGNSA. This CDR3 is 16 amino acids long. Trimming at V came to 4 bases and at J to 4 bases, leaving 7 bases not matched to a gene. This sample stems from a study of technical replicates of blood from four donors. Libraries were prepared by immunoSEQ multiplex PCR; TCRdb keeps only in-frame clonotypes and omits some of them. The sample has some 99,000 clones, about 96% seen once; the top ten hold around 0.21%. The sequencing sample was made of T cells isolated from PBMCs. The receptor's source is a human donor in good health. J is TRBJ2-2 and V is TRBV7-2; 9 nucleotides agree with TRBD2. Here the CDR3 DNA reads TGTGCCAGCAGCTCGCGGGAGGGCCGGCGCACCGGGGAGCTGTTTTTT. Translation: CASSSREGRRTGELFF.